Presented here are 31 T cell receptor beta chains from one specimen sequenced in a study of PD-1 blockade in classical Hodgkin lymphoma. Some clones are missing from TCRdb's copy, which holds only in-frame ones; the method was immunoSEQ multiplex PCR. This table has about 6,800 clones, over 60% appearing once. Relapse after autologous stem cell transplantation occurred in every patient, and brentuximab vedotin exposure varied. Sequenced material: peripheral blood mononuclear cells (PBMCs), taken before the second cycle of nivolumab. Every receptor here comes from a human donor with classical Hodgkin lymphoma.

The rearrangement links TRBV5-8 to TRBJ1-2; 8 bases are a match to TRBD1. Trimming cost V 5 bases and J 4 bases; bases outside gene matches: 4. The CDR3 length is 13 residues. Per germline, CDR1 SGHTS and CDR2 YDEGEE. The CDR3, as DNA: TGTGCCAGCAGTTTTACAGGGGGCTATGGCTACACCTTC. It translates to CASSFTGGYGYTF.

A few counts support this clone. The chain recombines TRBV7-6 with TRBJ2-4; unclear D gene. The CDR3 spans 19 residues. V gave up 2 bases and J gave up 2 bases, with 22 bases separating them. In germline, CDR1 is SGHVS, CDR2 FNYEAQ. The CDR3 DNA is TGTGCCAGCAGCTTAATGGCCCCGAACACCGCTATGTCCAAAAACATTCAGTACTTC. This sequence encodes CASSLMAPNTAMSKNIQYF.

Worth noting for this clone: The germline gene is not matched at one end of the junction; a read error may be the cause. The same CDR3 also results from other DNA sequences found in this sample. The V gene is TRBV5-4, the J gene TRBJ1-3; a weak D match, TRBD1 (6 bases). This CDR3 is 14 amino acids long. From germline, CDR1 is SGHNT and CDR2 YYREEE (reference sequence). CDR3 sequence (DNA): TGTGCCAGCAGCTTGGGCAGGGGTGGAAATACCATATATTTT. It yields the protein CASSLGRGGNTIYF.

The chain combines TRBV19 with TRBJ1-1, with D tentatively TRBD1 (5 bases). Per germline, CDR1 LNHDA and CDR2 SQIVND (reference sequence). The CDR3 is 13 amino acids. V lost 6 bases, J lost 0 bases, and 8 bases lay in between. The CDR3 here is CASSLTVNTEAFF. DNA of the CDR3: TGTGCCAGTAGCCTGACAGTGAACACTGAAGCTTTCTTT.

This chain joins TRBV5-1 and TRBJ1-6; D unresolved. The CDR3 is made up of 14 amino acids. Germline V CDR1 and CDR2: SGHRS, YFSETQ. The V end was cut by 2 bases, the J end by 8 bases, with 11 bases between. The DNA for the CDR3 is TGCGCCAGCAGCTTTGTGGGGTTGGATTCACCCCTCCACTTT. Its translation: CASSFVGLDSPLHF.

The chain links TRBV7-6 to TRBJ2-2; TRBD1 is a possible D gene (5 bases). The germline gives CDR1 SGHVS, CDR2 FNYEAQ. V lost 1 base and J lost 5, with 14 bases in between. The CDR3 consists of 16 residues. In DNA form, the CDR3 reads TGTGCCAGCAGCTTAGAGTCAATGGGGCTAACCGGGGAGCTGTTTTTT. Its protein product is CASSLESMGLTGELFF.

J is TRBJ2-7 and V is TRBV2; TRBD1 aligns across 8 bases. This CDR3 has 14 amino acids. Germline lookup yields CDR1 SNHLY and CDR2 FYNNEI. Trimming removed 6 bases from V and 2 bases from J; junction bases left unmatched: 6. The CDR3 DNA is TGTGCCAGCAGCGCTGGGACAGGCGCCTACGAGCAGTACTTC. Residues: CASSAGTGAYEQYF.

The V and J genes are TRBV5-4 and TRBJ2-5; a possible D gene is TRBD2 (6 bases). The CDR3 loop spans 14 amino acids. Germline V CDR1 and CDR2: SGHNT, YYREEE (reference sequence). Trimming took off 3 bases at V and 5 bases at J, with 14 bases between the two ends. In DNA form, the CDR3 reads TGTGCCAGCAGCTCCGCGGGGATTAGGGAGACCCAGTACTTC. Translation: CASSSAGIRETQYF.

By proportion, this clone is large. The rearrangement uses TRBV4-1 and TRBJ2-6; 8 bases fit TRBD2. CDR3 length equals 18 residues. Unmatched junction bases numbered 7, after V lost 1 base and J lost 2 bases. Per germline, CDR1 MGHRA and CDR2 YSYEKL. CDR3 in amino acids: CASSQAAAGVTGANVLTF. CDR3 bases: TGCGCCAGCAGCCAAGCTGCAGCGGGAGTGACTGGGGCCAACGTCCTGACTTTC.

This rearrangement joins TRBV4-1 to TRBJ2-5; 7 bases align to TRBD1. Looked up from germline, CDR1 is MGHRA and CDR2 is YSYEKL. V shed 1 base and J 5 bases; nucleotides not matched to a gene: 4. The CDR3 has 14 amino acids. The chain's CDR3 is CASSQVGGRETQYF. The DNA for the CDR3 is TGCGCCAGCAGCCAAGTAGGGGGCAGGGAGACCCAGTACTTC.

V usage is TRBV14 and J usage is TRBJ2-3; D may be TRBD2 (5 bases). Germline CDR1 and CDR2: SGHDN and FVKESK. The CDR3 is 15 residues long. V was pared by 1 base and J by 2 bases, with 10 bases between. CDR3 nucleotide sequence: TGTGCCAGCAGCCAAGGATTCCTAGCCACAGATACGCAGTATTTT. It encodes CASSQGFLATDTQYF. The full variable domain, with the rest looked up from reference TRBV14 and TRBJ2-3, is EAGVTQFPSHSVIEKGQTVTLRCDPISGHDNLYWYRRVMGKEIKFLLHFVKESKQDESGMPNNRFLAERTGGTYSTLKVQPAELEDSGVYFCASSQGFLATDTQYFGPGTRLTVL.

This CDR3 is CASSYSTQGTRYEQYF. In nucleotides, the CDR3 is TGTGCCAGCAGTTACTCGACACAGGGTACTAGGTACGAGCAGTACTTC. The chain links TRBV6-5 to TRBJ2-7, with a weak D call TRBD1 (6 bases). Trimming removed 0 bases at V and 4 bases at J, with 16 bases between. Germline V gene lookup returns CDR1 MNHEY and CDR2 SVGAGI. CDR3 length: 16 amino acids.

This rearrangement joins TRBV4-3 to TRBJ1-5, with D perhaps TRBD1 (6 bases). V shed 1 base and J shed 5 bases, with 18 bases lying between them. CDR1 is LGHNA, CDR2 YSLEER, per germline. The length of the CDR3 is 17 residues. CDR3 sequence (DNA): TGCGCCAGCAGCCAAGTAGGGACGACAGGCCACTATCAGCCCCAGCATTTT. This gives the protein CASSQVGTTGHYQPQHF.

The V and J genes are TRBV4-2 and TRBJ1-6; no firm D call. The V end was cut by 7 bases, the J end by 8 bases, with 15 bases between. Per germline, CDR1 LGHNA and CDR2 YNFKEQ. This CDR3 has 14 amino acids. The CDR3 region has the DNA TGTGCCAGCAAGAGGCCAGACTTGGATTCACCCCTCCACTTT. It is translated as CASKRPDLDSPLHF.

The genes are TRBV6-5 and TRBJ2-3; 15 bases align to TRBD2. Germline lookup yields CDR1 MNHEY and CDR2 SVGAGI. The length of the CDR3 is 16 residues. The J segment lost 5 bases and the V segment lost 2 bases, leaving 2 bases of the junction unmatched. The CDR3 sequence: CASSYAGLAGGDTQYF. As DNA, the CDR3 is TGTGCCAGCAGTTACGCGGGACTAGCGGGAGGAGATACGCAGTATTTT.

There are a few counts of this clone. V is TRBV7-9 and J is TRBJ1-1; 9 bases line up with TRBD1. CDR1 SEHNR and CDR2 FQNEAQ come from the germline V gene (reference sequence). The CDR3 is made up of 12 amino acids. The J segment lost 12 bases and the V segment lost 7 bases, leaving 9 bases of the junction unmatched. CDR3 sequence: CASNQGQGLTFF. CDR3 DNA sequence: TGTGCCAGCAACCAGGGACAGGGATTAACTTTCTTT. Supplemented by reference TRBV7-9 and TRBJ1-1, the full variable domain reads DTGVSQNPRHKITKRGQNVTFRCDPISEHNRLYWYRQTLGQGPEFLTYFQNEAQLEKSRLLSDRFSAERPKGSFSTLEIQRTEQGDSAMYLCASNQGQGLTFFGQGTRLTVV.

V is TRBV19 and J is TRBJ2-7, with TRBD2 matching 7 bases. The CDR3 totals 15 residues. With 4 bases clipped from V and 3 bases from J, the junction kept 9 bases outside the gene matches. Germline loops: CDR1 LNHDA, CDR2 SQIVND (reference sequence). As DNA, the CDR3 is TGTGCCAGTAGTAGCGGGACTACTAGTATCTACGAGCAGTACTTC. Protein: CASSSGTTSIYEQYF.

This chain links TRBV4-3 with TRBJ1-4, with 7 bases that match TRBD1. The germline CDR1 and CDR2 sequences are LGHNA and YSLEER. V shed 4 bases, J shed 6 bases, and the junction held 8 bases outside the gene matches. This CDR3 is 15 amino acids long. The CDR3 is CASSPSGGGYEKLFF. CDR3 DNA: TGCGCCAGCAGCCCTTCAGGGGGAGGGTATGAAAAACTGTTTTTT.

V and J are TRBV27 and TRBJ1-1, with D possibly being TRBD1 (6 bases). V shed 8 bases and J shed 3 bases, with 16 bases lying between them. Per germline, CDR1 MNHEY and CDR2 SMNVEV (reference sequence). CDR3 length equals 14 residues. The CDR3 DNA is TGTGCCAGCGCCCTTGTAGGGGGACACACTGAAGCTTTCTTT. Translated, it gives CASALVGGHTEAFF.

This clone showed up just a few times. This chain connects TRBV2 to TRBJ2-7; D uncertain. Germline CDR1 reads SNHLY; CDR2 reads FYNNEI. Trimming took 0 bases from V and 12 from J, leaving 15 bases between them. The CDR3 is made up of 13 amino acids. CDR3 residues: CASSEAEAGRAYF. CDR3 DNA: TGTGCCAGCAGTGAAGCGGAAGCCGGTCGGGCGTACTTC.

The chain couples TRBV7-9 to TRBJ2-2, with D perhaps matching TRBD2 (6 bases). The germline V gene has CDR1 SEHNR and CDR2 FQNEAQ (reference sequence). The CDR3 runs to 18 residues. V lost 3 bases, J lost 3 bases, and 20 bases lay in between. The CDR3 spells CASSFDHPGLPYTGELFF. In DNA form, the CDR3 reads TGTGCCAGCAGCTTCGACCATCCGGGACTTCCCTACACCGGGGAGCTGTTTTTT. The whole variable domain, filled in from reference TRBV7-9 and TRBJ2-2, reads DTGVSQNPRHKITKRGQNVTFRCDPISEHNRLYWYRQTLGQGPEFLTYFQNEAQLEKSRLLSDRFSAERPKGSFSTLEIQRTEQGDSAMYLCASSFDHPGLPYTGELFFGEGSRLTVL.

The chain has TRBV7-8 and TRBJ1-1; TRBD1 might be the D (6 bases). CDR3 length: 15 residues. Germline CDR1 and CDR2: SGHVS and FQNEAQ. V dropped 5 bases and J dropped 0 bases, with 13 bases sitting between them. The CDR3 DNA sequence: TGTGCCAGCAGCGATATACAGGGTCTGAACACTGAAGCTTTCTTT. Protein sequence: CASSDIQGLNTEAFF.

Of note for this clone: The junction does not match germline at one end; this may be a read error. The chain uses TRBV10-3 and TRBJ2-7; possibly TRBD1 for D (6 bases). Germline values: CDR1 ENHRY, CDR2 SYGVKD. The CDR3 contains 13 residues. The CDR3 DNA sequence: TGTGCCAGCCACAGGGTTGGATCCTCCGAGCAGTACTTC. Amino acid sequence: CASHRVGSSEQYF.

The chain has TRBV9 and TRBJ1-3, with no clear D. The CDR3 runs 14 residues. Germline V gene data show CDR1 as SGDLS and CDR2 as YYNGEE. Trimming pared 0 bases from V and 2 bases from J, leaving 6 bases between. Here the CDR3 DNA reads TGTGCCAGCAGCGTAGGAGGGACTGGAAACACCATATATTTT. This gives the protein CASSVGGTGNTIYF.

This clone appeared a single time. V is TRBV5-8 and J is TRBJ2-3; a possible D gene is TRBD2 (6 bases). The CDR3 runs to 15 residues. CDR1 is SGHTS and CDR2 is YDEGEE in the germline V gene. The V end lost 3 bases, the J end lost 5 bases, and 16 bases lay between the germline ends. CDR3 sequence: CASSSWVGRRDTQYF. CDR3 sequence (DNA): TGTGCCAGCAGCTCCTGGGTCGGGAGAAGAGATACGCAGTATTTT.

This clone was detected a few times. The V and J genes are TRBV9 and TRBJ2-5, with D unresolved. Germline CDR1 SGDLS, CDR2 YYNGEE. The CDR3 extends over 14 amino acids. V gave up 0 bases and J gave up 5 bases, with 11 bases separating them. CDR3 protein: CASSVEGSWETQYF. DNA of the CDR3: TGTGCCAGCAGCGTAGAAGGGTCGTGGGAGACCCAGTACTTC.

V is TRBV5-4 and J is TRBJ2-7, with 10 bases fitting TRBD1. Trimming cost V 5 bases and J 7 bases; bases outside gene matches: 12. The CDR3 has 15 residues. The germline gives CDR1 SGHNT, CDR2 YYREEE (reference sequence). The CDR3 loop is CASSSGDRGAREQYF. For the CDR3, the DNA is TGTGCCAGCAGTTCCGGGGACAGGGGTGCGAGGGAGCAGTACTTC.

The rearrangement uses TRBV11-3 and TRBJ2-3, with D hard to call. There are 12 residues in the CDR3. Germline lookup yields CDR1 SGHNT and CDR2 YENEEA. Trimming pared 1 base from V and 4 bases from J, leaving 3 bases between. The CDR3 nucleotides read TGTGCCAGCAGCTTAGTCCCAGATACGCAGTATTTT. It is translated as CASSLVPDTQYF. The whole variable domain, filled in from reference TRBV11-3 and TRBJ2-3, reads EAGVVQSPRYKIIEKKQPVAFWCNPISGHNTLYWYLQNLGQGPELLIRYENEEAVDDSQLPKDRFSAERLKGVDSTLKIQPAELGDSAVYLCASSLVPDTQYFGPGTRLTVL.

V and J are TRBV28 and TRBJ1-5, with no clear D. This CDR3 spans 14 amino acids. Germline CDR1 reads MDHEN; CDR2 reads SYDVKM. V was cut by 4 bases and J by 9 bases, with 16 bases left in between. The CDR3 is CASSSPFSGAPQHF. For the CDR3, the DNA is TGTGCCAGCAGTTCCCCGTTCTCGGGTGCGCCCCAGCATTTT. Together with reference TRBV28 and TRBJ1-5, the CDR3 gives the full variable domain: DVKVTQSSRYLVKRTGEKVFLECVQDMDHENMFWYRQDPGLGLRLIYFSYDVKMKEKGDIPEGYSVSREKKERFSLILESASTNQTSMYLCASSSPFSGAPQHFGDGTRLSIL.

The J gene is TRBJ2-3, the V gene TRBV9; 12 bases are shared with TRBD2. Trimming took 4 bases from V and 5 from J; bases not matched to a gene: 8. The length of the CDR3 is 16 residues. The germline V gene encodes CDR1 SGDLS and CDR2 YYNGEE. CDR3 sequence: CASSRRTSGTLDTQYF. The CDR3 DNA sequence: TGTGCCAGCAGCCGAAGGACTAGCGGGACGTTAGATACGCAGTATTTT.

The V gene is TRBV28, the J gene TRBJ1-1; D is uncertain. Germline CDR1 reads MDHEN; CDR2 reads SYDVKM. The CDR3 is 12 amino acids. V lost 1 base, J lost 9 bases, and 9 bases lay in between. In nucleotides, the CDR3 is TGTGCCAGCAGTTTATATGGGGATAAAGCTTTCTTT. Translation: CASSLYGDKAFF.